The 9 T cell receptor beta chains given below trace back to one sample, sequenced in a study of blood T cell repertoires in COVID-19. Sequencing used immunoSEQ multiplex PCR; TCRdb keeps in-frame clones, though not all of them. The table shows a few hundred thousand clones, with roughly nine tenths occurring only once. The sequenced sample was PBMCs or T cells enriched from blood (not recorded which). The receptors originated from an older woman who had recovered from COVID-19.

The rearrangement links TRBV5-4 to TRBJ2-2; D is uncertain. Trimming shortened V by 2 bases and J by 2 bases, and 10 bases separated the two germline ends. CDR3 length: 15 residues. The V gene's germline CDR1 is SGHNT and CDR2 YYREEE (reference sequence). Here the CDR3 DNA reads TGTGCCAGCAGCTTTAAGAGTTTAAACACCGGGGAGCTGTTTTTT. This encodes CASSFKSLNTGELFF.

This rearrangement joins TRBV11-2 to TRBJ2-5, with D maybe TRBD2 (7 bases). The germline V and J ends were trimmed by 1 base and 4 bases, with 13 bases remaining between them. Germline V CDR1 and CDR2: SGHAT, FQNNGV. CDR3 length: 15 amino acids. CDR3 sequence: CASSLVGGLIETQYF. The CDR3 DNA reads TGTGCCAGCAGCTTAGTGGGGGGGCTCATAGAGACCCAGTACTTC.

The chain couples TRBV15 to TRBJ2-5; 7 bases are shared with TRBD1. CDR3 length: 15 residues. From germline, CDR1 is LNHNV and CDR2 YYDKDF (reference sequence). V gave up 5 bases and J gave up 0 bases; unmatched junction bases: 6. CDR3 DNA sequence: TGTGCCACCAGCCGACCCGGGACAGACCAAGAGACCCAGTACTTC. Its protein is CATSRPGTDQETQYF. Full variable domain (missing parts from reference TRBV15 and TRBJ2-5): DAMVIQNPRYQVTQFGKPVTLSCSQTLNHNVMYWYQQKSSQAPKLLFHYYDKDFNNEADTPDNFQSRRPNTSFCFLDIRSPGLGDTAMYLCATSRPGTDQETQYFGPGTRLLVL.

V usage is TRBV12-3 or TRBV12-4 and J usage is TRBJ1-4; TRBD1 might be the D (6 bases). Trimming removed 5 bases from V and 13 bases from J, with 14 bases in between. CDR3 size: 12 residues. The CDR3 loop reads CASSPTGGALFF. Written as DNA, the CDR3 is TGTGCCAGCAGTCCTACGGGGGGGGCACTGTTTTTT.

The V gene is TRBV5-6, the J gene TRBJ1-1; D is perhaps TRBD1 (6 bases). The CDR3 contains 14 residues. The V and J ends lost 6 bases and 1 base respectively, with 13 bases between them. The germline V gene has CDR1 SGHDT and CDR2 YYEEEE. CDR3 sequence reads: CASKYAGANTEAFF. The CDR3 DNA sequence: TGTGCCAGCAAGTATGCGGGGGCGAACACTGAAGCTTTCTTT.

The rearrangement joins TRBV6-1 to TRBJ1-1; the D gene is possibly TRBD1 (5 bases). Trimming cost V 1 base and J 5 bases, with 17 bases left between them. CDR3 length equals 16 residues. Germline-derived CDR1 and CDR2 are MNHNS and SASEGT. Here the CDR3 DNA reads TGTGCCAGCAGTGAAGGGCTACTGAGGGGAGGAACTGAAGCTTTCTTT. It is translated as CASSEGLLRGGTEAFF.

The chain combines TRBV7-8 with TRBJ2-5; 7 nucleotides align to TRBD2. J gave up 5 bases and V 5 bases, and 8 bases lay outside the gene matches. In germline, CDR1 is SGHVS, CDR2 FQNEAQ. This CDR3 comprises 14 residues. CDR3 in DNA: TGTGCCAGCAGCCCTGGAGGACTAGAGGAGACCCAGTACTTC. Translating it yields CASSPGGLEETQYF.

V and J are TRBV5-6 and TRBJ2-7; D might be TRBD2 (6 bases). V was trimmed by 0 bases and J by 2 bases, leaving 12 bases between them. From germline, CDR1 is SGHDT and CDR2 YYEEEE. The CDR3 is made up of 15 amino acids. CDR3 sequence: CASSLGGTGAYEQYF. The CDR3 DNA follows: TGTGCCAGCAGCTTGGGAGGGACGGGAGCCTACGAGCAGTACTTC.

The V gene is TRBV5-6, the J gene TRBJ2-7; D gene ambiguous. Per germline, CDR1 SGHDT and CDR2 YYEEEE. V lost 1 base, J lost 5 bases, and 4 bases lay in between. This CDR3 is 11 amino acids long. CDR3 region: CASSLSHEQYF. The CDR3 DNA reads as TGTGCCAGCAGCTTGAGCCACGAGCAGTACTTC. Full variable domain (remainder filled in from reference TRBV5-6 and TRBJ2-7): DAGVTQSPTHLIKTRGQQVTLRCSPKSGHDTVSWYQQALGQGPQFIFQYYEEEERQRGNFPDRFSGHQFPNYSSELNVNALLLGDSALYLCASSLSHEQYFGPGTRLTVT.